This T cell receptor beta chain is from a study of radiotherapy plus CTLA-4 blockade in lung cancer. The germline gives CDR1 SGHRS, CDR2 YFSETQ. The CDR3 sequence is 14 residues long. V shed 1 base and J shed 3 bases, with 9 bases lying between them. Profiling relied on immunoSEQ multiplex PCR, and the TCRdb table lists in-frame clones only, not all of them. In the table there are more than 90,000 clones, 81% of which are singletons. This rearrangement joins TRBV5-1 to TRBJ2-3; weak D call: TRBD2 (6 bases). The material sequenced was peripheral blood, taken from a patient treated with radiotherapy plus ipilimumab. This sequence originates from a human donor with non-small cell lung cancer that progressed on radiotherapy plus ipilimumab. Some clones in this sample may be carry-over from other donors' samples. The CDR3 region has the DNA TGCGCCAGCAGCTTGCCTGCGGGGACAGATACGCAGTATTTT. Amino acid sequence: CASSLPAGTDTQYF.